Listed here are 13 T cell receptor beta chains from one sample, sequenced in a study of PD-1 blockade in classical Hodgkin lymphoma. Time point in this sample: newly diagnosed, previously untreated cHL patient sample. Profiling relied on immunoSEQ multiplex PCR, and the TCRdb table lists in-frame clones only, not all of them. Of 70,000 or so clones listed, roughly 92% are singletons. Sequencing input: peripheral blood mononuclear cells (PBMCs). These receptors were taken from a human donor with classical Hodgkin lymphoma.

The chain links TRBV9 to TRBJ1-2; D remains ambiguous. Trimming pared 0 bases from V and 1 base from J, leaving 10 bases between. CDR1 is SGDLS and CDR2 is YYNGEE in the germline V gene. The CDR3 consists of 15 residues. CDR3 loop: CASSVGTLFNYGYTF. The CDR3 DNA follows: TGTGCCAGCAGCGTAGGGACGCTTTTTAACTATGGCTACACCTTC.

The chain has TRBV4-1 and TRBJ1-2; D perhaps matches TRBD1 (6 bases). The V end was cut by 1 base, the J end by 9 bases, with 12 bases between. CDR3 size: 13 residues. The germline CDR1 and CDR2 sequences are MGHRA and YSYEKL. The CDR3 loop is CASSQAARGSYTF. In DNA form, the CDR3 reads TGCGCCAGCAGCCAAGCAGCCAGGGGTAGCTACACCTTC.

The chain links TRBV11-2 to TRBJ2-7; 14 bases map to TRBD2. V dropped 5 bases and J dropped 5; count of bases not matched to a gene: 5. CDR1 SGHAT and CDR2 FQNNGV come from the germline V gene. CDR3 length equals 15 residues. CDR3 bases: TGTGCCAGCAGCGCCGGGACTAGCGGGAGCGACGAGCAGTACTTC. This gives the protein CASSAGTSGSDEQYF.

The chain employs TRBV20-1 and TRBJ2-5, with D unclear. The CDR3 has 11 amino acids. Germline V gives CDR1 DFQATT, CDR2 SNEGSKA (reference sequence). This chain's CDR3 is CSLTARETQYF. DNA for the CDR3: TGCAGCCTCACTGCCAGGGAGACCCAGTACTTC.

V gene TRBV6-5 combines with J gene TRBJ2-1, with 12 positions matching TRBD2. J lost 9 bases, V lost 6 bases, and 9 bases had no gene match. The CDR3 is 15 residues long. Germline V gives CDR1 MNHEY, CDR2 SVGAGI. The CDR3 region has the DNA TGTGCCAGCAGGAAGACTAGCGGGAGTGTGTCTGAGCAGTTCTTC. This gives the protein CASRKTSGSVSEQFF.

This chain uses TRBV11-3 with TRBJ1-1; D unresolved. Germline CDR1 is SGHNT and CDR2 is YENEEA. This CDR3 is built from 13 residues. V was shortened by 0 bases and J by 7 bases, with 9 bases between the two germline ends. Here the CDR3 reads CASSLEPGGEAFF. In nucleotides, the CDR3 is TGTGCCAGCAGCTTAGAGCCGGGAGGTGAAGCTTTCTTT. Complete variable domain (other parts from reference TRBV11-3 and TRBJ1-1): EAGVVQSPRYKIIEKKQPVAFWCNPISGHNTLYWYLQNLGQGPELLIRYENEEAVDDSQLPKDRFSAERLKGVDSTLKIQPAELGDSAVYLCASSLEPGGEAFFGQGTRLTVV.

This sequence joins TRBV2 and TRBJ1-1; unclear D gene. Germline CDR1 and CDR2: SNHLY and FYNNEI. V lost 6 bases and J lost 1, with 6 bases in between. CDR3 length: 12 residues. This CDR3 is CASRLTNTEAFF. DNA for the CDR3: TGTGCCAGCAGACTGACGAACACTGAAGCTTTCTTT.

CDR3 region: CASRSSGSYEQYF. The CDR3 nucleotides read TGCGCCAGCAGGTCATCGGGGTCCTACGAGCAGTACTTC. The chain couples TRBV10-2 to TRBJ2-7; tentative D call: TRBD2 (5 bases). This CDR3 comprises 13 residues. Trimming took off 6 bases at V and 1 base at J, with 10 bases between the two ends. Germline V lookup: CDR1 WSHSY, CDR2 SAAADI.

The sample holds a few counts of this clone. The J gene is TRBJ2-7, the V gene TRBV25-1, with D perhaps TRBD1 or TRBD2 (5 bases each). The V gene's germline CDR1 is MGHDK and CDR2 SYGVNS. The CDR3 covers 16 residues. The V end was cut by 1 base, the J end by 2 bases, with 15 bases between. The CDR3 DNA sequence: TGTGCCAGCAGTGAATCGGGGCGAGGGTCCACCTACGAGCAGTACTTC. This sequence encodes CASSESGRGSTYEQYF.

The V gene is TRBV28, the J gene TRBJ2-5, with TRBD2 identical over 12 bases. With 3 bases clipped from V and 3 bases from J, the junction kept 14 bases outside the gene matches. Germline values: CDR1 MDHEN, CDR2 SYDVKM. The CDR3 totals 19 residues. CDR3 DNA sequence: TGTGCCAGCAGTTTCCCCTCTAGCGGGAGGGGTAGAATGGAAGAGACCCAGTACTTC. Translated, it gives CASSFPSSGRGRMEETQYF.

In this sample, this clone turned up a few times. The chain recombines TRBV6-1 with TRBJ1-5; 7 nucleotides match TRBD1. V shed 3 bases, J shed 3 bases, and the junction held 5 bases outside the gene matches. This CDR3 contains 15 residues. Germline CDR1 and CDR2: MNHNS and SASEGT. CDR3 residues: CASSESDRLNQPQHF. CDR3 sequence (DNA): TGTGCCAGCAGTGAGTCGGACAGGCTCAATCAGCCCCAGCATTTT.

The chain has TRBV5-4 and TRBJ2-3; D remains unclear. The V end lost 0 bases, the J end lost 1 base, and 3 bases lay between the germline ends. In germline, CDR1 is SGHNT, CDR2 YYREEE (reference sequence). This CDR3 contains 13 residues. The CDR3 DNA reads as TGTGCCAGCAGCTTGGTCGGCACAGATACGCAGTATTTT. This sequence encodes CASSLVGTDTQYF.

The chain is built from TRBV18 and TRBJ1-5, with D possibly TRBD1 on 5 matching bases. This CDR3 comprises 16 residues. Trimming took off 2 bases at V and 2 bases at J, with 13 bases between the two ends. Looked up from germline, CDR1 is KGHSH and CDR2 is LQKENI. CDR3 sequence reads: CASSPERSGRNQPQHF. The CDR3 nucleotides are TGTGCCAGCTCACCAGAAAGGTCGGGGCGCAATCAGCCCCAGCATTTT.